These 5 T cell receptor beta chains share one sample of origin, sequenced in a study of shared clonotypes between healthy human individuals. Generated by immunoSEQ multiplex PCR, the TCRdb table keeps only in-frame clones and is missing some. The sample holds hundreds of thousands of clones, 85% to 95% seen once. Terminally differentiated effector memory CD45RA+ cells were left out of the naive CD8 fraction, which was CD45RO-negative and positively selected for CCR7. Sequenced: naive CD8+ T cells sorted from blood. These receptors originate from a woman aged 25 to 39 in good health.

The rearrangement links TRBV27 to TRBJ1-1; 10 bases agree with TRBD1. Trimming took 10 bases from V and 5 from J; bases not matched to a gene: 7. The CDR3 loop spans 13 amino acids. Looked up from germline, CDR1 is MNHEY and CDR2 is SMNVEV (reference sequence). CDR3 region: CATAGTGETEAFF. CDR3 in DNA: TGTGCCACCGCAGGGACAGGGGAAACTGAAGCTTTCTTT.

This chain uses TRBV6-5 with TRBJ2-1; maybe TRBD2 (6 bases). Germline CDR1 and CDR2: MNHEY and SVGAGI. The CDR3 is made up of 13 amino acids. The V gene lost 9 bases and the J gene lost 0 bases, with 9 bases spanning the gap. DNA of the CDR3: TGTGCCAGGGCTAGCGTCTCCTACAATGAGCAGTTCTTC. Its protein product is CARASVSYNEQFF.

V is TRBV5-6 and J is TRBJ2-7; no clear D. The germline V and J ends were trimmed by 4 bases and 2 bases, with 13 bases remaining between them. The CDR3 totals 14 residues. The germline V gene encodes CDR1 SGHDT and CDR2 YYEEEE. As DNA, the CDR3 is TGTGCCAGCAGCCCCTCCCCAGCTACCTACGAGCAGTACTTC. This codes for CASSPSPATYEQYF.

CDR3 DNA sequence: TGTGCCAGCTCACCCGGACAGGGGGCGCTTGGAAACACCATATATTTT. This gives the protein CASSPGQGALGNTIYF. The V and J genes are TRBV18 and TRBJ1-3, with TRBD1 matching 11 bases. Unmatched junction bases numbered 4, after V lost 3 bases and J lost 3 bases. The CDR3 is 16 amino acids. From germline, CDR1 is KGHSH and CDR2 LQKENI.

The rearrangement links TRBV7-9 to TRBJ2-7; possibly TRBD1 for D (5 bases). This CDR3 has 14 amino acids. The V gene lost 4 bases and the J gene lost 5 bases, with 15 bases spanning the gap. The V gene's germline CDR1 is SEHNR and CDR2 FQNEAQ (reference sequence). CDR3 in DNA: TGTGCCAGCAGCTCCCAGTCAGGGAACGACGAGCAGTACTTC. It is translated as CASSSQSGNDEQYF.